This T cell receptor beta chain is from a study of type 1 and type 2 diabetes patients. Background on the study: T cells were magnetically sorted from PBMCs as CD4+ or CD8+ subsets. Across the study, 15 million to 20 million paired-end reads were produced.

V was shortened by 0 bases and J by 0 bases, with 18 bases between the two germline ends. Germline V lookup: CDR1 MRHNA, CDR2 SNTAGT. This CDR3 region has 18 residues. Genomic DNA was the PCR template. The TCR beta CDR3 region was amplified using 30 forward and 13 reverse primers. One entry per CDR3 protein results from TCRdb running MiXCR on the multiplex PCR reads. The sample holds 250,000 or so distinct CDR3 sequences, around 47% seen once. Comments on this clonotype: The target antigen is unknown.

General study results and limits: V and J gene usage correlated at around 0.97 between type 2 diabetes and control samples. In type 2 diabetes, highly-expanded CD4+ clones took a median roughly 4% of reads.

The origin of this receptor is a man aged 18 to 30 with type 2 diabetes. Sequences were obtained from peripheral blood mononuclear cells (PBMCs). This chain connects TRBV6-4 to TRBJ2-7; D is possibly TRBD1 (6 bases). This chain's CDR3 is CASSDSASGALHSYEQYF. Written as DNA, the CDR3 is TGTGCCAGCAGTGACTCGGCTTCAGGGGCTCTCCACTCCTACGAGCAGTACTTC.